This T cell receptor beta chain was recorded in a study of blood T cell repertoires in COVID-19. Turning to the study itself: From T cells, B-cell-depleted T cells, or PBMCs came the material, which was cDNA or gDNA.

This CDR3 contains 13 residues. The V gene's germline CDR1 is LNHDA and CDR2 SQIVND (reference sequence). With V trimmed by 6 bases and J by 3 bases, 1 base remained unmatched. Concerning this clone itself: At the DNA level, this CDR3 is encoded by other sequences in the same sample as well.

The protocol was immunoSEQ multiplex PCR, while the TCRdb copy is restricted to in-frame clones and leaves out a portion. Of 200,000 to 250,000 clones listed, approximately 81% are singletons. The V gene is TRBV19, the J gene TRBJ1-4; TRBD1 agrees at 7 bases. The TCR was taken from a woman aged 80 or older with acute or convalescent COVID-19. Sequencing was carried out using peripheral blood. The CDR3 region is CASSGQANEKLFF. The CDR3 DNA is TGTGCCAGTAGCGGACAGGCTAATGAAAAACTGTTTTTT. The full variable domain, rest sourced from reference TRBV19 and TRBJ1-4, is DGGITQSPKYLFRKEGQNVTLSCEQNLNHDAMYWYRQDPGQGLRLIYYSQIVNDFQKGDIAEGYSVSREKKESFPLTVTSAQKNPTAFYLCASSGQANEKLFFGSGTQLSVL.